The T cell receptor beta chain under discussion was sequenced for a study of T cells in Graves' hyperthyroidism and ophthalmopathy. Germline assignment: CDR1 SGHVT and CDR2 SQSDAQ. There are 12 residues in the CDR3. As to this clonotype: A single base separates this from a much larger clone, so it may be a read error.

Amplified regions were TCR beta CDR3 sequences from RNA transcripts. HTBI primers were employed in a first-round RT-PCR of the TCR CDR3. Each CDR3 protein gets one entry after TCRdb re-called the multiplex PCR reads with MiXCR. The sample has about 640,000 distinct CDR3 sequences; 40% to 55% are singletons. The sequenced material came from peripheral blood or thyroid tissue (not recorded which). The rearrangement uses TRBV7-4 and TRBJ1-4; no clear D gene. This TCR came from an adult man with Graves' disease, either hyperthyroidism or ophthalmopathy (not recorded which). In DNA form, the CDR3 reads TGTGCCAGCAACTTAAACCGCGAAAAACTGTTTTTT. Its translation: CASNLNREKLFF. The whole variable domain, remainder taken from reference TRBV7-4 and TRBJ1-4, is GAGVSQSPRYKVAKRGRDVALRCDSISGHVTLYWYRQTLGQGSEVLTYSQSDAQRDKSGRPSGRFSAERPERSVSTLKIQRTEQGDSAVYLCASNLNREKLFFGSGTQLSVL.